The sample holds many counts of the clone carrying this TCR beta chain. Its matching antigen is unknown. The data derive from a study of identical twins. Study conclusions and caveats: Invariant MAIT and iNKT cells are populations that could partly confound zero-insertion analyses.

The CDR3 sequence is 12 residues long. The germline V gene has CDR1 DFQATT and CDR2 SNEGSKA (reference sequence). Trimming left V 4 bases short and J 5 bases short, with 12 bases between. Template switching supplied a universal primer site; unique molecular identifiers were carried on the cDNA. In TCRdb, the 5' RACE reads were re-called with MiXCR into one record per CDR3 protein. The sample records approximately 620,000 distinct CDR3 sequences, under 9% being singletons. The same data also went into a second study, on yellow fever vaccine responses in identical twins.

The chain combines TRBV20-1 with TRBJ2-7, with D perhaps matching TRBD1 (7 bases). The clonotype comes from a woman younger than 30 in good health. What was sequenced was PBMCs. Written as DNA, the CDR3 is TGCAGTGCTATAGGAGGGGGCCACGAGCAGTACTTC. Its translation: CSAIGGGHEQYF.